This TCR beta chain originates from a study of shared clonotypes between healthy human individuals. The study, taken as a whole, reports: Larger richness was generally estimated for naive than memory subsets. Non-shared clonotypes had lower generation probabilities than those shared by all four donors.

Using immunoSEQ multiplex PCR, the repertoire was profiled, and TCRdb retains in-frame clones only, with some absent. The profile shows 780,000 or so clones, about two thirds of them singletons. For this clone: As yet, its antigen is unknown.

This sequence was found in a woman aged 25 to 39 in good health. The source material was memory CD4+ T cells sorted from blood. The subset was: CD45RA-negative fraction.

The CDR3 nucleotides are TGTGCCAGCAGTGGAACTAGCGCCGACTCCTACGAGCAGTACTTC. Translating gives CASSGTSADSYEQYF. This chain connects TRBV28 to TRBJ2-7; 7 nucleotides match TRBD2. This CDR3 contains 15 residues. Per the germline V gene, CDR1 is MDHEN and CDR2 is SYDVKM. J lost 0 bases, V lost 5 bases, and 7 bases had no gene match.